This T cell receptor beta chain stems from a study of cytomegalovirus exposure and HLA in healthy donors. Turning to the study itself: The 120 or so validation repertoires, a later analysis reported, used the same platform as the 666 first-cohort repertoires. Regarding the study as a whole: One later analysis, an examination of the 100 to 150 validation repertoires, found that first-cohort TCR clusters tended to co-occur in them. Reported results showed that the classifier diagnosed cytomegalovirus status with high specificity and sensitivity.

This table comes from immunoSEQ multiplex PCR, and its TCRdb copy is limited to in-frame clones, with some not included. The data hold 90,000 to 130,000 clones, with roughly 90% observed a single time. The CDR3 sequence is 16 residues long. Note on this clone: The antigen is undetermined.

The chain combines TRBV21-1 with TRBJ2-1; the DNA was not compared with TRBD2, the D call given in the table. TRBV21-1 is shown as a pseudogene. The receptor comes from a young woman in good health and CMV-seropositive. The sequenced sample was PBMCs. CDR3 in amino acids: CASSNIGEEPYNEQFF. CDR3 DNA: TGTGCCAGCAGCAATATCGGGGAGGAACCTTACAATGAGCAGTTCTTC.